The rows below give T cell receptor beta chains drawn from one sample of a study of blood T cells in healthy people across ages. Each CDR3 protein gets one entry after TCRdb re-called the 5' RACE reads with MiXCR. The sample contains approximately 1.5 million distinct CDR3 sequences, less than 45% of which appear only once. The material sequenced was blood. The receptor source for this set is a woman in her late teens or twenties in good health. Each CDR3 is given with its conserved first and last residue. Fields, in order: clone size, D gene, V gene, J gene, CDR3 DNA, CDR3 protein. D genes are given only for firm matches. Clone sizes are given selectively: once, few, many, or a class where the clone is expanded.

few	TRBD2	TRBV7-3	TRBJ2-3	TGTGCCAGCAGCTTAAGGGCTCGGGACTACACAGATACGCAGTATTTT	CASSLRARDYTDTQYF
few	TRBD1	TRBV3-1	TRBJ1-5	TGTGCCAGCAGCCAGGGCCATGACAGGGGGCAGCCCCAGCATTTT	CASSQGHDRGQPQHF
NA	NA	TRBV10-3	TRBJ2-5	TGTGCCATCAGCTATAGTCTAGCTCAAGAGACCCAGTACTTC	CAISYSLAQETQYF
NA	NA	TRBV7-8	TRBJ2-1	TGTGCCAGCAGCCCCCGTGCGTGGCATGAGCAGTTCTTC	CASSPRAWHEQFF
NA	TRBD2	TRBV5-4	TRBJ2-5	TGTGCCAGCAGCTTAGGTGCGGGGGTCCCGGGGACCCAGTACTTC	CASSLGAGVPGTQYF
NA	NA	TRBV4-3	TRBJ2-7	TGCGCCAGCAGCCAAGGGGACAACTACGAGCAGTACTTC	CASSQGDNYEQYF
NA	NA	TRBV28	TRBJ1-2	TGTGCCAGCACCCTCGTGCGCCGGTTCTATGGCTACACCTTC	CASTLVRRFYGYTF
NA	NA	TRBV27	TRBJ2-4	TGTGCCAGCAGCGGGTTAAACCTAGCCAAAAACATTCAGTACTTC	CASSGLNLAKNIQYF
few	NA	TRBV27	TRBJ2-3	TGTGCCGTACAGGGCTACACAGATACGCAGTATTTT	CAVQGYTDTQYF
NA	NA	TRBV6-5	TRBJ2-1	TGTGCCAGCAGTTACGGGGTGCCCAATGAGCAGTTCTTC	CASSYGVPNEQFF
NA	NA	TRBV10-3	TRBJ2-7	TGTGCCATCAGTGAGTCAAGGATAGCGTACTTC	CAISESRIAYF
few	TRBD2	TRBV5-5	TRBJ2-1	TGTGCCAGCAGCTTAAATTCGGTCTTTAACGGGAGGGCCCTCAATGAGCAGTTCTTC	CASSLNSVFNGRALNEQFF
NA	TRBD2	TRBV7-2	TRBJ2-7	TGTGCCAGCAGCTTAGCAACTAGCGGACTCTCCTACAATGAGCAGTACTTC	CASSLATSGLSYNEQYF